This TCR beta chain was recorded in a study of T cells after yellow fever vaccination. Study-wide context: Low-cell-number fractions were prepared with SMART-Seq v4 Ultra Low Input.

This CDR3 is 15 amino acids long. With 5 bases removed from V and 5 bases from J, the gap between germline ends came to 16 bases. Germline V gene sequence: CDR1 MNHNS, CDR2 SASEGT. In making TCR cDNA, 5'RACE template switching added a universal primer site and UMIs to it. TCRdb analysed the 5' RACE reads with MiXCR anew, one entry per CDR3 protein. The sample consists of about 330,000 distinct CDR3 sequences, approximately 7% of them appearing once. A remark on this clonotype: The antigen is not known.

Study-wide points: The booster saw the reappearance of most primary-vaccination clones (approximately 97% CD4, about 90% CD8).

The rearrangement joins TRBV6-1 to TRBJ2-1; D not certain. The starting material was PBMCs, obtained roughly seven weeks after the first yellow fever vaccination. The clonotype originates from a man aged 18-30 years who received the YFV17D yellow fever vaccine. For the CDR3, the DNA is TGTGCCAGCAGTCGGATCCGAAAGACGGACAATGAGCAGTTCTTC. It encodes CASSRIRKTDNEQFF.